This T cell receptor (beta chain) is drawn from a study of beta chain features in type 1 diabetes. This clone was detected only a few times. Isolated RNA was reverse transcribed in full, so expressed TCRB transcripts were sequenced. Clones were sequenced by immunoSEQ multiplex PCR, and TCRdb holds only the in-frame ones, with some missing. This sample has approximately 300,000 clones, with 9.5% to 11% found just once. The length of the CDR3 is 15 residues. Germline V gene sequence: CDR1 SGHTA, CDR2 FQGTGA. The V gene lost 0 bases and the J gene lost 5 bases, with 12 bases spanning the gap. The receptor was derived from a woman in her 30s in good health. Sequenced material: naive CD4+ T cells from blood. The V call is TRBV7-3, the J call TRBJ2-3, with D possibly TRBD2 on 5 matching bases. The CDR3 spells CASSLTGEIGDTQYF. CDR3 DNA sequence: TGTGCCAGCAGCTTAACCGGGGAAATCGGAGATACGCAGTATTTT.